Presented here are 32 T cell receptor beta chains from one specimen sequenced in a study of blood T cells in healthy people across ages. Primers used in a second PCR of about 6 to 11 cycles were a sample-barcoded 5' primer and a J-beta primer mix. MiXCR was run by TCRdb on the 5' RACE reads, yielding one entry per CDR3 protein. The sample holds approximately 1.5 million distinct CDR3 sequences, about 31% seen once. Sequencing input: blood. Receptor source: a woman aged 25 to 45 in good health.

This clonotype was counted between two and nine times. For the CDR3, the DNA is TGTGCCATCAGTGAGTCGGATCCCAATCAGCCCCAGCATTTT. It is translated as CAISESDPNQPQHF. The chain is built from TRBV10-3 and TRBJ1-5; unclear D gene. The ends were cut back, 0 bases at V and 3 bases at J, with 6 bases in the middle. Per the germline V gene, CDR1 is ENHRY and CDR2 is SYGVKD. The length of the CDR3 is 14 residues.

The chain recombines TRBV29-1 with TRBJ1-2; 7 nucleotides align to TRBD1. Germline lookup yields CDR1 SQVTM and CDR2 ANQGSEA. The CDR3 has 15 amino acids. Trimming at V came to 6 bases and at J to 7 bases, leaving 17 bases not matched to a gene. The CDR3 nucleotides are TGCAGCGTGATTCCCGGGGACAGCAGGGTGAGTGGCTACACCTTC. This sequence encodes CSVIPGDSRVSGYTF.

The V gene is TRBV10-3, the J gene TRBJ1-3, with D unclear. CDR1 is ENHRY and CDR2 is SYGVKD in the germline V gene. The germline V and J ends were trimmed by 4 bases and 1 base, with 8 bases remaining between them. The length of the CDR3 is 14 residues. The CDR3 region has the DNA TGTGCCATCAGTGCGGTCATTTCTGGAAACACCATATATTTT. Its translation: CAISAVISGNTIYF.

This clonotype was seen repeatedly, ten times or more. This rearrangement joins TRBV20-1 to TRBJ2-3; D uncertain. This CDR3 is built from 13 residues. In germline, CDR1 is DFQATT, CDR2 SNEGSKA (reference sequence). The CDR3 is CSARVGSTDTQYF. CDR3 coding DNA: TGCAGCGCCCGGGTGGGTAGCACAGATACGCAGTATTTT.

The V and J genes are TRBV20-1 and TRBJ1-6; 9 nucleotides align to TRBD1. The germline V gene has CDR1 DFQATT and CDR2 SNEGSKA (reference sequence). The CDR3 has 14 amino acids. V shed 6 bases and J 9 bases; nucleotides not matched to a gene: 9. The CDR3 loop reads CSANPDRGSSPLHF. The CDR3 region has the DNA TGCAGTGCGAACCCGGACAGGGGTAGTTCACCCCTCCACTTT.

The rearrangement joins TRBV21-1 to TRBJ2-4; the DNA was not used to check the table's D call, TRBD2. TRBV21-1 is marked as a pseudogene. CDR3 size: 18 residues. In nucleotides, the CDR3 is TGTGCCAGCAGCAAGACAGCGGGAGAGGGTGAGACCAAAAACATTCAGTACTTC. Protein: CASSKTAGEGETKNIQYF.

This clonotype has more than one count but fewer than ten. The gene calls are TRBV10-3 and TRBJ2-1, with D perhaps TRBD2 (6 bases). This CDR3 spans 16 amino acids. Trimming removed 5 bases from V and 0 bases from J, with 14 bases in between. Germline values: CDR1 ENHRY, CDR2 SYGVKD. CDR3 amino acids: CAISRTGTFSYNEQFF. The CDR3 DNA reads as TGTGCCATCAGTAGAACCGGGACTTTCTCCTACAATGAGCAGTTCTTC.

This sequence joins TRBV15 and TRBJ2-7; D possibly matches TRBD1 or TRBD2 (5 bases each). The V end lost 0 bases, the J end lost 5 bases, and 17 bases lay between the germline ends. CDR3 length: 16 residues. Germline lookup yields CDR1 LNHNV and CDR2 YYDKDF (reference sequence). The CDR3 sequence is CATSRDSRGARDEQYF. The CDR3 nucleotides read TGTGCCACCAGCAGAGATTCGAGAGGGGCGCGTGACGAGCAGTACTTC.

This clonotype has more than one count but fewer than ten. The chain employs TRBV12-3 or TRBV12-4 and TRBJ2-5, with 13 bases identical to TRBD2. Germline trimming cut 5 bases from V and 0 bases from J; bases unmatched to any gene: 9. The CDR3 has 18 residues. This chain's CDR3 is CASSPYGLAGEYQETQYF. In nucleotides, the CDR3 is TGTGCCAGCAGTCCTTACGGACTAGCGGGGGAGTACCAAGAGACCCAGTACTTC.

This clonotype showed up just a few times. The chain combines TRBV9 with TRBJ1-5; D is undetermined. The CDR3 is made up of 15 amino acids. V dropped 0 bases and J dropped 0 bases, with 7 bases sitting between them. Germline values: CDR1 SGDLS, CDR2 YYNGEE. The CDR3 DNA reads TGTGCCAGCAGCGTAGATGGGAGTAGCAATCAGCCCCAGCATTTT. Protein: CASSVDGSSNQPQHF.

This clonotype was recorded many times. The rearrangement joins TRBV20-1 to TRBJ1-2; D call uncertain. The germline CDR1 and CDR2 sequences are DFQATT and SNEGSKA (reference sequence). The CDR3 extends over 14 amino acids. Trimming pared 3 bases from V and 2 bases from J, leaving 13 bases between. For the CDR3, the DNA is TGCAGTGCTAGTAGGGAGTCGGGGAACTATGGCTACACCTTC. It codes for CSASRESGNYGYTF.

This clonotype was found once. J is TRBJ2-7 and V is TRBV28, with D uncertain. Germline CDR1 MDHEN, CDR2 SYDVKM. This CDR3 is 14 amino acids long. V was trimmed by 3 bases and J by 2 bases, leaving 11 bases between them. CDR3 amino acids: CASSFGSRPYEQYF. The CDR3 region has the DNA TGTGCCAGCAGTTTCGGAAGCCGACCCTACGAGCAGTACTTC.

The gene calls are TRBV4-1 and TRBJ1-1; D not certain. From germline, CDR1 is MGHRA and CDR2 YSYEKL. The ends were cut back, 2 bases at V and 6 bases at J, with 16 bases in the middle. The CDR3 is 15 amino acids. The CDR3 loop reads CASSQPTEGVAEAFF. The CDR3 nucleotides read TGCGCCAGCAGCCAACCCACAGAGGGCGTCGCTGAAGCTTTCTTT.

A note on this clonotype: This clone may be a read error of a much larger clone one base away. DNA for the CDR3: TGCGCCAGCAGCCCCCCGGGTGGGACAGGGGGCTACGAGCAGTACTTC. Translating it yields CASSPPGGTGGYEQYF. The chain recombines TRBV4-1 with TRBJ2-7; 11 nucleotides agree with TRBD1. V was clipped by 4 bases and J by 3 bases; unmatched bases: 8. The V gene's germline CDR1 is MGHRA and CDR2 YSYEKL. The CDR3 spans 16 residues.

This clonotype was observed a handful of times. This rearrangement joins TRBV2 to TRBJ2-5; D remains unclear. CDR3 length: 13 residues. The V end lost 5 bases, the J end lost 2 bases, and 9 bases lay between the germline ends. Germline V gene data show CDR1 as SNHLY and CDR2 as FYNNEI. The CDR3 loop reads CASSTPPQETQYF. CDR3 sequence (DNA): TGTGCCAGCAGTACCCCTCCACAAGAGACCCAGTACTTC.

This clonotype was found a few times. The genes are TRBV2 and TRBJ2-3, with a possible D match to TRBD1 (6 bases). Germline-derived CDR1 and CDR2 are SNHLY and FYNNEI. Deletions cut 4 bases from V and 1 base from J, with 21 bases between. The length of the CDR3 is 18 residues. CDR3 loop: CASSVASNRVWGTDTQYF. CDR3 bases: TGTGCCAGCAGTGTGGCCTCAAACAGGGTTTGGGGCACAGATACGCAGTATTTT.

This clonotype occurred a few times. The chain recombines TRBV4-1 with TRBJ2-5; TRBD1 matches at 11 bases. The CDR3 is 16 residues long. Germline values: CDR1 MGHRA, CDR2 YSYEKL. J gave up 2 bases and V 3 bases, and 5 bases lay outside the gene matches. DNA for the CDR3: TGCGCCAGCAGCCAGGGACAGGGGGTTACACAAGAGACCCAGTACTTC. Amino acids: CASSQGQGVTQETQYF.

This clonotype was recorded a few times. The rearrangement uses TRBV25-1 and TRBJ2-7; a weak D match, TRBD2 (5 bases). The V gene lost 8 bases and the J gene lost 0 bases, with 11 bases spanning the gap. The CDR3 spans 13 residues. Germline CDR1 MGHDK, CDR2 SYGVNS. CDR3 residues: CASLGESSYEQYF. The CDR3 region has the DNA TGTGCCAGCCTCGGGGAGAGCTCCTACGAGCAGTACTTC.

The chain recombines TRBV7-9 with TRBJ2-5; D perhaps matches TRBD2 (5 bases). V lost 1 base, J lost 1 base, and 13 bases lay in between. Germline-derived CDR1 and CDR2 are SEHNR and FQNEAQ (reference sequence). This CDR3 has 16 residues. The CDR3 reads CASSLGGEEAQETQYF. In nucleotides, the CDR3 is TGTGCCAGCAGCTTAGGCGGAGAGGAGGCCCAAGAGACCCAGTACTTC.

This clonotype was recorded many times. The chain combines TRBV10-3 with TRBJ2-7; D not certain. Germline assignment: CDR1 ENHRY and CDR2 SYGVKD. The CDR3 loop spans 12 amino acids. Trimming left V 8 bases short and J 3 bases short, with 11 bases between. The CDR3 coding sequence is TGTGCCATCCACGGAGAAAACTACGAGCAGTACTTC. Amino acid sequence: CAIHGENYEQYF.

The gene calls are TRBV10-3 and TRBJ2-1; 8 bases align to TRBD1. CDR1 is ENHRY, CDR2 SYGVKD, per germline. The CDR3 contains 15 residues. The V segment lost 0 bases and the J segment 10 bases; nucleotides outside the gene matches: 8. In DNA form, the CDR3 reads TGTGCCATCAGTGAGTCCAGGGGGCGCCCCTCGGAGCAGTTCTTC. Its protein product is CAISESRGRPSEQFF.

The chain is built from TRBV7-9 and TRBJ2-5; 8 bases are a match to TRBD1. This CDR3 spans 14 amino acids. Germline CDR1 reads SEHNR; CDR2 reads FQNEAQ (reference sequence). V was clipped by 5 bases and J by 5 bases; unmatched bases: 7. The CDR3 coding sequence is TGTGCCAGCAGCCGGACAGGGATGAAGGAGACCCAGTACTTC. Translation gives CASSRTGMKETQYF.

The CDR3 is CASRPSDRSYNSPLHF. In nucleotides, the CDR3 is TGCGCCAGCAGACCTTCGGACAGGAGCTATAATTCACCCCTCCACTTT. The V and J genes are TRBV5-1 and TRBJ1-6; 7 nucleotides line up with TRBD1. The CDR3 has 16 residues. The junction had 8 bases not matched to a gene; V was cut back by 5 bases and J by 3 bases. Germline V gene sequence: CDR1 SGHRS, CDR2 YFSETQ.

This clonotype was observed a handful of times. The chain is built from TRBV2 and TRBJ2-7, with 8 positions matching TRBD2. V shed 2 bases and J 0 bases; nucleotides not matched to a gene: 3. Looked up from germline, CDR1 is SNHLY and CDR2 is FYNNEI. The CDR3 runs 15 residues. This CDR3 reads CASSELLAASYEQYF. Here the CDR3 DNA reads TGTGCCAGCAGTGAATTACTAGCGGCCTCCTACGAGCAGTACTTC.

The rearrangement links TRBV13 to TRBJ2-3; 13 bases match TRBD2. The junction had 10 bases not matched to a gene; V was cut back by 5 bases and J by 11 bases. The CDR3 consists of 15 residues. CDR1 is PRHDT, CDR2 FYEKMQ, per germline (reference sequence). The CDR3 coding sequence is TGTGCCAGCAGCCCGGGACTAGCGGGACGCGGGGGGCAGTATTTT. Translation gives CASSPGLAGRGGQYF.

The V call is TRBV7-2, the J call TRBJ1-6; 9 bases fit TRBD1. Germline-derived CDR1 and CDR2 are SGHTA and FQGNSA. J gave up 7 bases and V 5 bases, and 6 bases lay outside the gene matches. The CDR3 has 15 residues. CDR3 residues: CASSPGTGFNSPLHF. The CDR3, as DNA: TGTGCCAGCAGCCCCGGGACAGGGTTCAATTCACCCCTCCACTTT. Drawing the rest from reference TRBV7-2 and TRBJ1-6, the complete variable domain is GAGVSQSPSNKVTEKGKDVELRCDPISGHTALYWYRQSLGQGLEFLIYFQGNSAPDKSGLPSDRFSAERTGGSVSTLTIQRTQQEDSAVYLCASSPGTGFNSPLHFGNGTRLTVT.

The chain combines TRBV12-3 or TRBV12-4 with TRBJ2-4, with 14 nucleotides matching TRBD2. The J call could be wrong; TRBJ2-7 is a better fit for the DNA end. The CDR3 is made up of 15 amino acids. The CDR3, as DNA: TGTGCCAGCAGGACTAGCGGGAGGGCCGGAAGCGAGCAGTACTTC. This encodes CASRTSGRAGSEQYF.

The chain couples TRBV2 to TRBJ2-7; no clear D gene. Germline CDR1 is SNHLY and CDR2 is FYNNEI. V was cut by 6 bases and J by 3 bases, with 12 bases left in between. The CDR3 runs to 13 residues. CDR3 in amino acids: CASSGEPSYEQYF. As DNA, the CDR3 is TGTGCCAGCAGCGGTGAGCCAAGCTACGAGCAGTACTTC.

The chain has TRBV20-1 and TRBJ2-3, with D possibly being TRBD1 or TRBD2 (5 bases each). V lost 0 bases to trimming and J lost 1 base, with 17 bases between them. The length of the CDR3 is 17 residues. Germline-derived CDR1 and CDR2 are DFQATT and SNEGSKA (reference sequence). The CDR3 region has the DNA TGCAGTGCTAGAGATGCCTTCCGGGACGGAGGCACAGATACGCAGTATTTT. Encoded protein: CSARDAFRDGGTDTQYF.

This chain connects TRBV19 to TRBJ2-1; TRBD1 aligns across 8 bases. This CDR3 spans 15 amino acids. V shed 8 bases, J shed 3 bases, and the junction held 9 bases outside the gene matches. Looked up from germline, CDR1 is LNHDA and CDR2 is SQIVND (reference sequence). CDR3 amino acids: CASGTTGGIYNEQFF. The CDR3 nucleotides are TGTGCCAGTGGTACCACAGGGGGTATCTACAATGAGCAGTTCTTC.

This clonotype was seen a handful of times. The chain joins TRBV30 to TRBJ2-7; TRBD2 might be the D (6 bases). The CDR3 length is 15 residues. Between the trimmed V and J ends, which lost 5 bases and 2 bases, there was a span of 19 bases. Germline V gene data show CDR1 as GTSNPN and CDR2 as SVGIG (reference sequence). In DNA form, the CDR3 reads TGTGCCTGGGGGAGGTTAGGCGGACGCACCTACGAGCAGTACTTC. Protein: CAWGRLGGRTYEQYF. Using reference TRBV30 and TRBJ2-7 for the parts outside the CDR3, the full variable domain is SQTIHQWPATLVQPVGSPLSLECTVEGTSNPNLYWYRQAAGRGLQLLFYSVGIGQISSEVPQNLSASRPQDRQFILSSKKLLLSDSGFYLCAWGRLGGRTYEQYFGPGTRLTVT.

This clonotype was found once. The rearrangement uses TRBV7-2 and TRBJ2-2; TRBD2 is a possible D gene (7 bases). Looked up from germline, CDR1 is SGHTA and CDR2 is FQGNSA. Trimming removed 2 bases at V and 6 bases at J, with 16 bases between. The CDR3 is 16 amino acids. CDR3 bases: TGTGCCAGCAGCTTAAATAAGGGGGGGCGACCCGGGGAGCTGTTTTTT. Protein sequence: CASSLNKGGRPGELFF.